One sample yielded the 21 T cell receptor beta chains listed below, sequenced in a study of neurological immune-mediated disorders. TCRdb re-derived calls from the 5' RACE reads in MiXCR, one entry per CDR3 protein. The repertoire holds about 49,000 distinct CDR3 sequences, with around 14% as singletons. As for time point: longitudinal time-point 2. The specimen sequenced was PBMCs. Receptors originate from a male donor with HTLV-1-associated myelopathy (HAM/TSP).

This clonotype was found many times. DNA of the CDR3: TGTGCCAGCAGTCTCTCTGAGTCCTACGAGCAGTACTTC. Encoded protein: CASSLSESYEQYF. This chain joins TRBV27 and TRBJ2-7; D is unclear. The CDR3 loop spans 13 amino acids. Germline loops: CDR1 MNHEY, CDR2 SMNVEV (reference sequence). V lost 5 bases to trimming and J lost 1 base, with 9 bases between them.

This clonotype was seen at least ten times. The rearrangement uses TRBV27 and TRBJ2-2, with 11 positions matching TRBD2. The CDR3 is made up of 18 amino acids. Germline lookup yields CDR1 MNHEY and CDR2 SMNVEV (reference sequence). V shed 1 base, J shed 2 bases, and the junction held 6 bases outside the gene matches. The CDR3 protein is CASSLFGTSGFNTGELFF. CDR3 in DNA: TGTGCCAGCAGTTTATTTGGGACTAGCGGCTTCAACACCGGGGAGCTGTTTTTT.

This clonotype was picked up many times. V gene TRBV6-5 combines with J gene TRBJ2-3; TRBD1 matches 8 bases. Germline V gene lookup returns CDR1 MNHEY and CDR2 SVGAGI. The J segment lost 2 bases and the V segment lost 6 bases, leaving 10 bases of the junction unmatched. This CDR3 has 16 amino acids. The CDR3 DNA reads TGTGCCAGCAGCACCACCTCAGGGGGCGTCACAGATACGCAGTATTTT. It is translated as CASSTTSGGVTDTQYF.

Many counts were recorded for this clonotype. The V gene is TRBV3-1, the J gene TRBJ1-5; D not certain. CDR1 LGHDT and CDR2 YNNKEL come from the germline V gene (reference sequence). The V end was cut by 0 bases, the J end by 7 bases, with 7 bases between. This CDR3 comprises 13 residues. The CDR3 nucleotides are TGTGCCAGCAGCCAAGATCGGCAGCAGCCCCAGCATTTT. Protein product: CASSQDRQQPQHF.

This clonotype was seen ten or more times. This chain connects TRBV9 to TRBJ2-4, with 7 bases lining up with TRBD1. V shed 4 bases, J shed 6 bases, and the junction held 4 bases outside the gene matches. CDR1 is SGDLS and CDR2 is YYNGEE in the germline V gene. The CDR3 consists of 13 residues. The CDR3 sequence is CASSPRTGNIQYF. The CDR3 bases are TGTGCCAGCAGCCCCCGGACAGGAAACATTCAGTACTTC.

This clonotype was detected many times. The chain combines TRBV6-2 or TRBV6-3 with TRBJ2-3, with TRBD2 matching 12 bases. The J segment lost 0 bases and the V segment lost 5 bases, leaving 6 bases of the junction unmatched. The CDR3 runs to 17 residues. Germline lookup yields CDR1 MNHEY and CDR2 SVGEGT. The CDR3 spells CASSKTSGGASTDTQYF. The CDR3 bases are TGTGCCAGCAGTAAGACTAGCGGGGGAGCTAGCACAGATACGCAGTATTTT.

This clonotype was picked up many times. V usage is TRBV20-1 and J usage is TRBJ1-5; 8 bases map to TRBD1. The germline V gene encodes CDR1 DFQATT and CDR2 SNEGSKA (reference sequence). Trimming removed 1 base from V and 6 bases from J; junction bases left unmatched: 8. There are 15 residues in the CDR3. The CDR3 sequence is CSARVPPGGLQPQHF. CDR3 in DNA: TGCAGTGCTAGAGTGCCCCCAGGGGGCCTTCAGCCCCAGCATTTT.

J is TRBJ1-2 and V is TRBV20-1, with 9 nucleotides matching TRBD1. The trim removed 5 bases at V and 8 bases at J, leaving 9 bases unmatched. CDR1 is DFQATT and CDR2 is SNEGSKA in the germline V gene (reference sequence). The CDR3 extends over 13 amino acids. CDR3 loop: CSAAGDRVGGYTF. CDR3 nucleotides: TGCAGTGCTGCCGGGGACAGGGTGGGAGGCTACACCTTC.

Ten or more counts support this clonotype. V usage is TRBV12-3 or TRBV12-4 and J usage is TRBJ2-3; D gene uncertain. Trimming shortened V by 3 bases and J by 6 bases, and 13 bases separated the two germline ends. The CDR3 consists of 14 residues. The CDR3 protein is CASSFAPPMDTQYF. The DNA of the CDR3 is TGTGCCAGCAGTTTCGCGCCTCCTATGGATACGCAGTATTTT.

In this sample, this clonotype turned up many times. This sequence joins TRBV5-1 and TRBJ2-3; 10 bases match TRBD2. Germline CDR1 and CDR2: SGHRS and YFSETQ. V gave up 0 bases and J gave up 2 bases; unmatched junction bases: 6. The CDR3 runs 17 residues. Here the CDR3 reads CASSLGNSGGPTDTQYF. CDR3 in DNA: TGCGCCAGCAGCTTGGGTAATAGCGGGGGGCCCACAGATACGCAGTATTTT.

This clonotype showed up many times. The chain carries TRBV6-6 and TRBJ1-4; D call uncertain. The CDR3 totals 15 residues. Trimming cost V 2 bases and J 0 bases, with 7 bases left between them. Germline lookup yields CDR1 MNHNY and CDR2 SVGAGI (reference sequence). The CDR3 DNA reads TGTGCCAGCAGTTACGCTGGACCAACTAATGAAAAACTGTTTTTT. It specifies CASSYAGPTNEKLFF.

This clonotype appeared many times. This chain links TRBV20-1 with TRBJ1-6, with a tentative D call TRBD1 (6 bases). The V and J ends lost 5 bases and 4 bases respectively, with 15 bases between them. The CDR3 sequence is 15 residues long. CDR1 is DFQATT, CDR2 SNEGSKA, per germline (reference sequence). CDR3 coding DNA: TGCAGTGCTCCACGACAGGAGACTTATAATTCACCCCTCCACTTT. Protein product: CSAPRQETYNSPLHF.

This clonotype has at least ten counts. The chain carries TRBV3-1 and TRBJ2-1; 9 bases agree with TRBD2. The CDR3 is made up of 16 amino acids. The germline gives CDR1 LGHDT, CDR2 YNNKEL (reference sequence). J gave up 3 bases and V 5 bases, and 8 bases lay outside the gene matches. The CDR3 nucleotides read TGTGCCAGCAGCGCTTATGGGACTAGCCGCTACAATGAGCAGTTCTTC. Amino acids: CASSAYGTSRYNEQFF.

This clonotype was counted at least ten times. CDR3 region: CASSTGTSGAYNEQFF. As DNA, the CDR3 is TGTGCCAGCAGCACTGGGACTAGCGGGGCCTACAATGAGCAGTTCTTC. The chain links TRBV9 to TRBJ2-1; 13 bases are a match to TRBD2. The junction had 3 bases not matched to a gene; V was cut back by 4 bases and J by 2 bases. Germline CDR1 reads SGDLS; CDR2 reads YYNGEE. The CDR3 contains 16 residues.

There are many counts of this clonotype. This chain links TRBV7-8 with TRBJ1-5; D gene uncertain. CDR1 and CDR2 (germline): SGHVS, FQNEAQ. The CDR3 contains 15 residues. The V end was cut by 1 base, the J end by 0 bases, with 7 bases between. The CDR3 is CASSLVLDSNQPQHF. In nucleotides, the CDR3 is TGTGCCAGCAGCTTAGTTTTGGATAGCAATCAGCCCCAGCATTTT. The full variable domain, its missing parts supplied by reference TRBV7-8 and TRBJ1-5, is GAGVSQSPRYKVAKRGQDVALRCDPISGHVSLFWYQQALGQGPEFLTYFQNEAQLDKSGLPSDRFFAERPEGSVSTLKIQRTQQEDSAVYLCASSLVLDSNQPQHFGDGTRLSIL.

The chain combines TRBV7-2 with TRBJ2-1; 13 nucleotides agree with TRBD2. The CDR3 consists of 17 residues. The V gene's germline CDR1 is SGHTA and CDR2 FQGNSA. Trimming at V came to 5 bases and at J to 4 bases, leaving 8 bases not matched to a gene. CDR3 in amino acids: CASSPRTSGGLYNEQFF. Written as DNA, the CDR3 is TGTGCCAGCAGCCCCCGGACTAGCGGGGGCCTGTACAATGAGCAGTTCTTC.

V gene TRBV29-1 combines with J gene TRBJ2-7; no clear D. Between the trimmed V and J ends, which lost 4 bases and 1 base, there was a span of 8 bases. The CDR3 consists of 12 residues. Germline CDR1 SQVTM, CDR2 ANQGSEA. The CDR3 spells CSVVGESYEQYF. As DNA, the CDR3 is TGCAGCGTTGTCGGAGAGTCCTACGAGCAGTACTTC.

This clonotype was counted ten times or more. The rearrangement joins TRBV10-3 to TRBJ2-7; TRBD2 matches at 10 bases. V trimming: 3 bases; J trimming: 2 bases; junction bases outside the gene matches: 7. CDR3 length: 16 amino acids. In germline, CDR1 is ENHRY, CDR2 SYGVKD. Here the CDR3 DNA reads TGTGCCATCAGTGACCCTTTCACTAGCGGGGCCTACGAGCAGTACTTC. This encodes CAISDPFTSGAYEQYF.

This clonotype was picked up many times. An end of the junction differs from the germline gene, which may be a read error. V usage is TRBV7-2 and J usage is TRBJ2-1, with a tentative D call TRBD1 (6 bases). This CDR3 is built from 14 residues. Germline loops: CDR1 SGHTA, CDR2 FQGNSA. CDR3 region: CASSTYRTEEERFF. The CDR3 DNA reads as TGTGCCAGCAGCACATACCGGACAGAAGAGGAGCGGTTCTTC.

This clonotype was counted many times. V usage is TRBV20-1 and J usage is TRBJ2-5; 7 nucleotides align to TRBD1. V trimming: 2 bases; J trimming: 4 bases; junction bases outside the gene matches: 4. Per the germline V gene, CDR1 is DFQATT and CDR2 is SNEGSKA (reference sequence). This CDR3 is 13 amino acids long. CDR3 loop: CSARLNRGETQYF. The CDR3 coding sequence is TGCAGTGCTAGATTGAACAGGGGAGAGACCCAGTACTTC.

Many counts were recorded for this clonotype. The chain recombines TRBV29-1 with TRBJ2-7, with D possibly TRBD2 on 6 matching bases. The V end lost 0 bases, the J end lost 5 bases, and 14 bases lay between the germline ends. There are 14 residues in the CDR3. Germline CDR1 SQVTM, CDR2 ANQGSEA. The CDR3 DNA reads TGCAGCGTTGAAGATCTACTAGCCGGCGACGAGCAGTACTTC. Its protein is CSVEDLLAGDEQYF.